This TCR beta chain was identified during a study of cytomegalovirus exposure and HLA in healthy donors. Study overall: A prior study identified approximately 120 million unique TCR beta sequences from 150 million to 200 million T cells. Approximately 81% of approximately 400 genotyped donors fell in the Caucasian-associated ancestry cluster. Study-wide findings and caveats: Later analysis identified a missense DCLRE1C variant that was linked to TCR beta V- and J-gene trimming.

About this clone itself: The antigen remains undetermined.

The V and J ends lost 6 bases and 5 bases, in that order; junction bases with no gene match: 5. The CDR3 has 12 amino acids. Germline-derived CDR1 and CDR2 are SGHRS and YFSETQ. PCR involved 60 Vbeta and 13 Jbeta primers. The table came from immunoSEQ multiplex PCR; TCRdb's copy has only in-frame clones and leaves some out. The sample gives about 190,000 clones, approximately 81% of which show up once; 3.5% to 4% is in the top ten. The TCR was taken from a man in his fifties or sixties in good health and CMV-seronegative. The chain recombines TRBV5-1 with TRBJ2-7; 7 nucleotides match TRBD2. The sample taken for sequencing was PBMCs. The CDR3 is CASTLGGDEQYF. CDR3 nucleotides: TGCGCCAGCACCCTTGGGGGGGACGAGCAGTACTTC.